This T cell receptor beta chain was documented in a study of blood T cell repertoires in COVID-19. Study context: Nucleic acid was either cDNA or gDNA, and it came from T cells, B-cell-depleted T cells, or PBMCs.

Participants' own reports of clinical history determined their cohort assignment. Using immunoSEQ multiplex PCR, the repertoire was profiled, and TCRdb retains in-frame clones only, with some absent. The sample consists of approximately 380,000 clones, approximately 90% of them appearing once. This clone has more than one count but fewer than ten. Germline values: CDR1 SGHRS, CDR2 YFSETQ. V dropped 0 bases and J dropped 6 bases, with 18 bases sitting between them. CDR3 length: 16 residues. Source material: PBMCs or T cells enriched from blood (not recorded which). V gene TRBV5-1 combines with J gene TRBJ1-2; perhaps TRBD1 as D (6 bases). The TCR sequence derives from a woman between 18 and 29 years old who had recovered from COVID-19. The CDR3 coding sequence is TGCGCCAGCAGCTTGGGAGGGGCCAACAGGGCGAATGGCTACACCTTC. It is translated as CASSLGGANRANGYTF.